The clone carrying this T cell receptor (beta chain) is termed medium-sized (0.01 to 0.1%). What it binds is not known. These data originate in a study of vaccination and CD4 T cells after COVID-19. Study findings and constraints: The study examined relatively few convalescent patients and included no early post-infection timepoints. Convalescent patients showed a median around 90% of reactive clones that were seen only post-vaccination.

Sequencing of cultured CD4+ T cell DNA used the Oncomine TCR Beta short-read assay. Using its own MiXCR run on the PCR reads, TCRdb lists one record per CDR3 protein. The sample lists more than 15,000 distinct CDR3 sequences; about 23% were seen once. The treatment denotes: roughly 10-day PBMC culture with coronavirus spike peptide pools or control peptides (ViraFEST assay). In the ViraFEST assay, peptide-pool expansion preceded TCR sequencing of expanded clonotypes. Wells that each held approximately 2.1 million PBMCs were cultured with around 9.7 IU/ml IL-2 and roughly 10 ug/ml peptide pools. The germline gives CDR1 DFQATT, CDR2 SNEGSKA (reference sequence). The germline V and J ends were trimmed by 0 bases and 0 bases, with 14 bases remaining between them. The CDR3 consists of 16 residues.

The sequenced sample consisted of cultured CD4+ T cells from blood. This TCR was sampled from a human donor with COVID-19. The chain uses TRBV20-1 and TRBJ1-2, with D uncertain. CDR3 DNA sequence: TGCAGTGCTAGAGATCGTAACGGGCAGTCTAACTATGGCTACACCTTC. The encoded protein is CSARDRNGQSNYGYTF.